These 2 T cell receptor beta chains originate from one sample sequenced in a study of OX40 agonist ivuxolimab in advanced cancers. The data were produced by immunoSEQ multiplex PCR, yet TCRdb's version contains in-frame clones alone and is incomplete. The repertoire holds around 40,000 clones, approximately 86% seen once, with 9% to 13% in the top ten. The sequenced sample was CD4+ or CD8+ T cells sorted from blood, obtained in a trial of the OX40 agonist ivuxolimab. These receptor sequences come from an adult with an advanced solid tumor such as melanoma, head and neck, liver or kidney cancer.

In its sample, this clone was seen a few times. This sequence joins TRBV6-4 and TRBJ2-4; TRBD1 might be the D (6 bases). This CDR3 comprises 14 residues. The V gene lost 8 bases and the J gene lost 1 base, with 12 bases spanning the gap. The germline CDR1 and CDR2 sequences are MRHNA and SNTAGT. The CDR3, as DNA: TGTGCCAGCGGCCAGGGGCGGGCCAAAAACATTCAGTACTTC. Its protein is CASGQGRAKNIQYF.

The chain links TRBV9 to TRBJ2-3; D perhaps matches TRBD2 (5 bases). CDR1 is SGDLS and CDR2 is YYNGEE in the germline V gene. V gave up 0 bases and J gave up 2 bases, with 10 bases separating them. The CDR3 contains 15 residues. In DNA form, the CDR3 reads TGTGCCAGCAGCGTAGTTTCTAGCCACACAGATACGCAGTATTTT. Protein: CASSVVSSHTDTQYF.